The 19 T cell receptor beta chains listed next were all sequenced from one sample in a study of T cells after yellow fever vaccination. In TCRdb, the 5' RACE reads were re-called with MiXCR into one record per CDR3 protein. The sample contains under 400,000 distinct CDR3 sequences, roughly 12% of which appear only once. Material: PBMCs, obtained on the day of the first yellow fever vaccination. These receptor sequences come from a young man who received the YFV17D yellow fever vaccine.

The chain employs TRBV5-8 and TRBJ1-5; D ambiguous. The CDR3 length is 14 residues. V gave up 0 bases and J gave up 7 bases, with 11 bases separating them. Germline V gene sequence: CDR1 SGHTS, CDR2 YDEGEE. In nucleotides, the CDR3 is TGTGCCAGCAGCTTGGCCCGGAACGGGCAGCCCCAGCATTTT. Protein product: CASSLARNGQPQHF.

This clonotype was counted a few times. The chain combines TRBV28 with TRBJ2-4, with D possibly TRBD2 on 6 matching bases. Germline V lookup: CDR1 MDHEN, CDR2 SYDVKM. The CDR3 has 16 amino acids. Trimming pared 6 bases from V and 0 bases from J, leaving 15 bases between. This CDR3 is CASRSTGGVAKNIQYF. The CDR3 DNA follows: TGTGCCAGCAGGTCCACAGGAGGGGTAGCCAAAAACATTCAGTACTTC.

The CDR3 spells CASSLPGWETQYF. CDR3 nucleotides: TGTGCCAGCAGTTTACCAGGGTGGGAGACCCAGTACTTC. J is TRBJ2-5 and V is TRBV12-3 or TRBV12-4; TRBD1 is a possible D gene (5 bases). Trimming cost V 2 bases and J 5 bases, with 9 bases left between them. This CDR3 comprises 13 residues.

This clonotype was picked up one time. This may stem from a read error, because a much larger clone lies one nucleotide away. This chain joins TRBV7-2 and TRBJ2-7; D gene ambiguous. V shed 5 bases and J shed 8 bases, with 16 bases lying between them. CDR1 and CDR2 from the germline V gene are SGHTA and FQGNSA. The CDR3 runs 13 residues. CDR3 nucleotide sequence: TGTGCCAGCAGCCCCCGTGAAATGGGGAAGCAGTACTTC. Its translation is CASSPREMGKQYF.

This clonotype was counted ten times or more. The chain couples TRBV7-2 to TRBJ2-3; 7 bases line up with TRBD2. CDR1 and CDR2 from the germline V gene are SGHTA and FQGNSA. V gave up 5 bases and J gave up 5 bases; unmatched junction bases: 10. This CDR3 is built from 15 residues. CDR3 in DNA: TGTGCCAGCAGCCGATCGCTAGCGGTCAAAGATACGCAGTATTTT. Translating gives CASSRSLAVKDTQYF.

This clonotype appeared a few times. The J gene is TRBJ2-2, the V gene TRBV5-1, with D possibly being TRBD2 (6 bases). The CDR3 totals 13 residues. V lost 3 bases, J lost 4 bases, and 7 bases lay in between. The germline CDR1 and CDR2 sequences are SGHRS and YFSETQ. CDR3 region: CASSSTSTGELFF. The CDR3 bases are TGCGCCAGCAGCTCGACTAGCACCGGGGAGCTGTTTTTT.

The V gene is TRBV11-2, the J gene TRBJ2-2; D possibly corresponds to TRBD2 (7 bases). Trimming pared 5 bases from V and 5 bases from J, leaving 27 bases between. CDR1 SGHAT and CDR2 FQNNGV come from the germline V gene. This CDR3 spans 19 amino acids. In nucleotides, the CDR3 is TGTGCCAGCAGCCTATCCCTCCGCGGGGGCCTTTTCGGAACCGGGGAGCTGTTTTTT. It translates to CASSLSLRGGLFGTGELFF.

This clonotype has just a few counts. V gene TRBV16 combines with J gene TRBJ1-3; D is unresolved. The CDR3 covers 14 residues. Germline V gene sequence: CDR1 KGHSY, CDR2 FQNENV. Trimming left V 0 bases short and J 0 bases short, with 3 bases between. CDR3: CASSQSRSGNTIYF. In DNA form, the CDR3 reads TGTGCCAGCAGCCAATCCCGCTCTGGAAACACCATATATTTT.

The chain uses TRBV9 and TRBJ2-1, with D maybe TRBD1 (5 bases). Germline V lookup: CDR1 SGDLS, CDR2 YYNGEE. The CDR3 sequence is 16 residues long. Trimming removed 5 bases at V and 3 bases at J, with 18 bases between. CDR3 nucleotides: TGTGCCAGCAGTAGGGATGGGCAGGGATACTACAATGAGCAGTTCTTC. Encoded protein: CASSRDGQGYYNEQFF.

This clonotype came up a few times. The rearrangement links TRBV3-1 to TRBJ1-2; perhaps TRBD1 as D (5 bases). With 1 base removed from V and 6 bases from J, the gap between germline ends came to 24 bases. The CDR3 length is 18 residues. The germline V gene has CDR1 LGHDT and CDR2 YNNKEL (reference sequence). The chain's CDR3 is CASSQGWSGGGASDGYTF. Written as DNA, the CDR3 is TGTGCCAGCAGCCAAGGGTGGTCGGGCGGCGGGGCGTCGGATGGCTACACCTTC.

This clonotype was seen a handful of times. This rearrangement joins TRBV2 to TRBJ2-3; TRBD1 aligns across 8 bases. The CDR3 is made up of 14 amino acids. J was trimmed by 5 bases and V by 7 bases; bases with no gene match: 8. From germline, CDR1 is SNHLY and CDR2 FYNNEI. CDR3 region: CASTNQGAGDTQYF. The CDR3 nucleotides are TGTGCCAGCACAAATCAGGGGGCAGGAGATACGCAGTATTTT. The variable domain in full, with the rest retrieved from reference TRBV2 and TRBJ2-3, is EPEVTQTPSHQVTQMGQEVILRCVPISNHLYFYWYRQILGQKVEFLVSFYNNEISEKSEIFDDQFSVERPDGSNFTLKIRSTKLEDSAMYFCASTNQGAGDTQYFGPGTRLTVL.

This clonotype came up many times. V is TRBV4-3 and J is TRBJ2-5; D unclear. Between the trimmed V and J ends, which lost 1 base and 2 bases, there was a span of 11 bases. This CDR3 contains 15 residues. CDR1 is LGHNA, CDR2 YSLEER, per germline. CDR3: CASSQGAVFQETQYF. Here the CDR3 DNA reads TGCGCCAGCAGCCAAGGGGCCGTTTTTCAAGAGACCCAGTACTTC.

This clonotype occurred a few times. This chain links TRBV19 with TRBJ2-3; 10 bases line up with TRBD2. The junction had 9 bases not matched to a gene; V was cut back by 3 bases and J by 6 bases. Germline CDR1 and CDR2: LNHDA and SQIVND (reference sequence). The CDR3 runs to 16 residues. CDR3: CASSMRSGGGLDTQYF. The CDR3 coding sequence is TGTGCCAGTAGTATGCGGAGCGGGGGGGGTTTGGATACGCAGTATTTT.

This clonotype was seen at least ten times. The CDR3 spells CSVEDRVVTDTQYF. The CDR3 nucleotides are TGCAGCGTTGAAGATCGGGTAGTCACAGATACGCAGTATTTT. This rearrangement joins TRBV29-1 to TRBJ2-3; no definite D call. Trimming left V 0 bases short and J 2 bases short, with 9 bases between. Per germline, CDR1 SQVTM and CDR2 ANQGSEA. The CDR3 extends over 14 amino acids.

This clonotype was picked up a small number of times. The rearrangement uses TRBV19 and TRBJ2-1; D assignment may be TRBD1 or TRBD2 (5 bases each). The CDR3 extends over 12 amino acids. Trimming cost V 10 bases and J 6 bases, with 13 bases left between them. The germline gives CDR1 LNHDA, CDR2 SQIVND (reference sequence). The CDR3 loop is CATRDLPNEQFF. The CDR3 nucleotides read TGTGCCACCCGGGACCTACCCAATGAGCAGTTCTTC.

This clonotype has at least ten counts. This chain connects TRBV6-2 or TRBV6-3 to TRBJ2-7; tentative D call: TRBD1 (6 bases). V was trimmed by 5 bases and J by 1 base, leaving 9 bases between them. The CDR3 is made up of 13 amino acids. Germline CDR1 MNHEY, CDR2 SVGEGT. The CDR3 DNA sequence: TGTGCCAGCAGTCGGACAGTATCCTACGAGCAGTACTTC. Translation gives CASSRTVSYEQYF.

This clonotype was seen a few times. The gene calls are TRBV5-6 and TRBJ2-3; possibly TRBD1 for D (6 bases). CDR1 and CDR2 from the germline V gene are SGHDT and YYEEEE. CDR3 length: 15 amino acids. V was clipped by 4 bases and J by 8 bases, with 20 bases between them. The CDR3 reads CASSMFPGVRATQYF. The DNA of the CDR3 is TGTGCCAGCAGCATGTTCCCAGGGGTTAGAGCTACGCAGTATTTT.

This chain joins TRBV7-2 and TRBJ2-3; TRBD2 aligns across 9 bases. The length of the CDR3 is 14 residues. Trimming took 1 base from V and 6 from J; bases not matched to a gene: 2. The germline gives CDR1 SGHTA, CDR2 FQGNSA. Written as DNA, the CDR3 is TGTGCCAGCAGCTTAGTCCTAGCGGGGGATACGCAGTATTTT. Its translation is CASSLVLAGDTQYF.

The rearrangement links TRBV7-6 to TRBJ1-5, with a possible D match to TRBD1 (6 bases). V lost 6 bases and J lost 5, with 20 bases in between. CDR3 size: 16 residues. The V gene's germline CDR1 is SGHVS and CDR2 FNYEAQ. The CDR3 loop is CASSQLNRGGDQPQHF. The CDR3 nucleotides read TGTGCCAGCAGTCAGCTTAATAGGGGGGGTGATCAGCCCCAGCATTTT.